Given below is one T cell receptor beta chain in context. Participant age was about 18 to 89 years, and participants resided in fewer than 25 US areas. The study counted Cohort 3 donors as recovered given two negative PCRs, clearance, or symptom resolution. There are 14 residues in the CDR3. Trimming left V 5 bases short and J 0 bases short, with 8 bases between. The V gene's germline CDR1 is MDHEN and CDR2 SYDVKM. The sample belongs to a study of blood T cell repertoires in COVID-19. Study-level background: The cDNA or gDNA used as material had been derived from T cells, B-cell-depleted T cells, or PBMCs.

Original handling: Counts of nucleated cells, estimated from reference gene primer amplification, were obtained. Sequencing used immunoSEQ multiplex PCR; TCRdb keeps in-frame clones, though not all of them. V, J and clone size are taken as reported in that table, and D and trimming were inferred from the DNA itself. Of approximately 300,000 clones in the sample, roughly 90% were seen once. Specimen: PBMCs or T cells enriched from blood (not recorded which). The V and J genes are TRBV28 and TRBJ1-3, with D tentatively TRBD1 (6 bases). This receptor was identified in a woman in her 30s who had recovered from COVID-19. CDR3 in DNA: TGTGCCAGCAGTGGACAGTTCTCTGGAAACACCATATATTTT. Protein: CASSGQFSGNTIYF.